The present T cell receptor beta chain was sequenced within a study of cytomegalovirus exposure and HLA in healthy donors. Overall study findings and caveats: Most CMV-associated TCR beta chains appeared HLA-restricted in a later analysis. Per a later analysis, HLA-associated TCR beta chains showed more clonal expansion than other, equally common TCR beta chains.

The study ran its PCR with 60 Vbeta and 13 Jbeta primers. Sequenced by immunoSEQ multiplex PCR; TCRdb stores in-frame clones only, minus some. The repertoire holds approximately 120,000 clones, with 65% to 75% as singletons. Germline CDR1 is GTSNPN and CDR2 is SVGIG (reference sequence). The germline V and J ends were trimmed by 5 bases and 3 bases, with 17 bases remaining between them. This CDR3 contains 15 residues. Notes on this clone: The antigen is not known.

The receptor comes from a man aged 40-55 years in good health and CMV-seropositive. The sample was PBMCs. The chain combines TRBV30 with TRBJ1-3; TRBD1 is a possible D gene (6 bases). The CDR3 sequence: CAWLPIRGGGNTIYF. As DNA, the CDR3 is TGTGCCTGGCTACCCATCAGGGGTGGTGGAAACACCATATATTTT.